One sample yielded the 13 T cell receptor beta chains listed below, sequenced in a study of blood T cell repertoires in COVID-19. TCRdb keeps only in-frame clones here, not all; method: immunoSEQ multiplex PCR. The sample records some 120,000 clones, approximately 80% being singletons. The specimen sequenced was peripheral blood. These receptor sequences come from a woman aged 70-85 years with acute or convalescent COVID-19.

The chain employs TRBV6-1 and TRBJ1-1, with D hard to call. This CDR3 comprises 12 residues. Looked up from germline, CDR1 is MNHNS and CDR2 is SASEGT. V lost 2 bases and J 11 bases, leaving 12 bases between the germline ends. CDR3: CASSETRLIAFF. The CDR3 bases are TGTGCCAGCAGTGAAACACGTTTGATCGCTTTCTTT.

The genes are TRBV19 and TRBJ1-1; no clear D gene. The CDR3 length is 15 residues. V dropped 5 bases and J dropped 1 base, with 14 bases sitting between them. Germline CDR1 LNHDA, CDR2 SQIVND (reference sequence). In nucleotides, the CDR3 is TGTGCCAGTAGTTCCCCGGGAGTAGGGAACACTGAAGCTTTCTTT. Encoded protein: CASSSPGVGNTEAFF.

The rearrangement uses TRBV3-1 (or the pseudogene TRBV3-2) and TRBJ1-2; 10 bases are shared with TRBD1. V lost 5 bases to trimming and J lost 12 bases; unmatched junction nucleotides: 6. The CDR3 extends over 12 amino acids. Germline lookup yields CDR1 LGHDT and CDR2 YNNKEL (reference sequence). In DNA form, the CDR3 reads TGTGCCAGCAGCTACGGGACAGGGGATAACACCTTC. Amino acid sequence: CASSYGTGDNTF.

Regarding this clone: Other DNA variants within this sample encode the same CDR3. This chain uses TRBV12-3 or TRBV12-4 with TRBJ1-2; TRBD1 matches at 8 bases. The CDR3 extends over 13 amino acids. The V segment lost 5 bases and the J segment 2 bases; nucleotides outside the gene matches: 1. CDR3 nucleotides: TGTGCCAGCAGTCGGGACAGGAACTATGGCTACACCTTC. Translated, it gives CASSRDRNYGYTF.

This chain links TRBV4-2 with TRBJ2-1, with 7 bases identical to TRBD2. The CDR3 totals 14 residues. Germline V gene lookup returns CDR1 LGHNA and CDR2 YNFKEQ. V was pared by 5 bases and J by 5 bases, with 6 bases of the junction left unmatched. The CDR3 spells CASSSGGRDNEQFF. DNA for the CDR3: TGTGCCAGCAGCTCAGGTGGGAGGGACAATGAGCAGTTCTTC.

This sequence joins TRBV2 and TRBJ2-1, with D tentatively TRBD1 (7 bases). The CDR3 covers 14 residues. Germline V lookup: CDR1 SNHLY, CDR2 FYNNEI. Trimming took 7 bases from V and 8 from J, leaving 18 bases between them. The CDR3 sequence: CASKRTPGGHEQFF. The CDR3 DNA reads as TGTGCCAGCAAAAGGACTCCAGGGGGGCATGAGCAGTTCTTC.

The gene calls are TRBV4-2 and TRBJ1-2; a weak D match, TRBD1 (5 bases). CDR3 length equals 14 residues. The V end lost 1 base, the J end lost 4 bases, and 10 bases lay between the germline ends. In germline, CDR1 is LGHNA, CDR2 YNFKEQ. The CDR3 is CASSQGRQGYGYTF. CDR3 DNA: TGTGCCAGCAGCCAAGGAAGGCAGGGCTATGGCTACACCTTC.

The CDR3 coding sequence is TGCGCCAGCAGTGAGTCAGGGGGACAGGGGACCGGGGCCAACGTCCTGACTTTC. Translation: CASSESGGQGTGANVLTF. The genes are TRBV10-1 and TRBJ2-6, with 10 bases lining up with TRBD1. Germline loops: CDR1 WNHNN, CDR2 SYGVQD (reference sequence). The V gene end was trimmed by 0 bases and the J gene end by 4 bases; junction bases not matched to a gene: 6. The CDR3 sequence is 18 residues long.

The J gene is TRBJ2-3, the V gene TRBV5-5, with 12 bases identical to TRBD2. J was trimmed by 3 bases and V by 2 bases; bases with no gene match: 4. CDR3 length: 16 amino acids. Germline V gene data show CDR1 as SGHKS and CDR2 as YYEKEE (reference sequence). CDR3 region: CASSFSGTSGTDTQYF. CDR3 bases: TGTGCCAGCAGCTTTAGCGGGACTAGCGGGACAGATACGCAGTATTTT.

This chain links TRBV5-1 with TRBJ2-1; no firm D call. The CDR3 loop spans 14 amino acids. Germline-derived CDR1 and CDR2 are SGHRS and YFSETQ. V gave up 1 base and J gave up 4 bases, with 9 bases separating them. The CDR3 here is CASSLFRTYNEQFF. CDR3 DNA: TGCGCCAGCAGCTTGTTCCGTACATACAATGAGCAGTTCTTC.

The chain uses TRBV5-1 and TRBJ2-1; D gene unclear. This CDR3 is built from 14 residues. V shed 0 bases and J shed 5 bases, with 9 bases lying between them. The germline gives CDR1 SGHRS, CDR2 YFSETQ. The CDR3 DNA sequence: TGCGCCAGCAGCTTGGCCGGTTCTAACAATGAGCAGTTCTTC. The encoded protein is CASSLAGSNNEQFF.

The chain employs TRBV15 and TRBJ2-2, with D uncertain. The length of the CDR3 is 15 residues. Trimming left V 1 base short and J 2 bases short, with 8 bases between. Germline V gene sequence: CDR1 LNHNV, CDR2 YYDKDF (reference sequence). Here the CDR3 reads CATSRGRFNTGELFF. DNA for the CDR3: TGTGCCACCAGCAGAGGCAGATTTAACACCGGGGAGCTGTTTTTT.

The chain uses TRBV9 and TRBJ2-1; 11 bases map to TRBD2. The germline V gene encodes CDR1 SGDLS and CDR2 YYNGEE. The CDR3 loop spans 16 amino acids. The ends lost 1 base at V and 7 bases at J; junction bases unmatched: 7. In DNA form, the CDR3 reads TGTGCCAGCAGCGTATTCTCTAGCGGGGGGCGAAATGAGCAGTTCTTC. It specifies CASSVFSSGGRNEQFF.